The rows below give T cell receptor beta chains drawn from one sample of a study of T-cell reconstitution after alpha-beta-depleted transplantation in children. TCRdb fed the PCR reads into MiXCR, producing one record per CDR3 protein. Of about 490,000 distinct CDR3 sequences in the sample, roughly a tenth were seen once. Sequenced here: PBMCs, sampled before TCRalphabeta/CD19-depleted stem cell transplant. The receptor source for this set is a child aged 2-15 years with inherited bone marrow failure, due to receive a stem cell transplant. The CDR3 runs from the conserved cysteine through the conserved F or W. D genes are given only for firm matches. Size tells how often a clone was seen (once, few, many) or the class of an expanded clone, and some rows leave it out.

v_gene,d_gene,abundance,j_gene,CDR3nt,CDR3aa
TRBV5-4,TRBD2,few,TRBJ2-1,TGTGCCAGCAGCGGCTGGGGACTAGCGGGTTTCAATGAGCAGTTCTTC,CASSGWGLAGFNEQFF
TRBV7-2,NA,many,TRBJ1-3,TGTGCCAGCAGCTTAAAGGGAGCTGGAAACACCATATATTTT,CASSLKGAGNTIYF
TRBV19,NA,few,TRBJ2-2,TGTGCCAGTAGTATTATAATCGGGGAGCTGTTTTTT,CASSIIIGELFF
TRBV5-1,NA,many,TRBJ1-1,TGCGCCAGCACGGGGAAGGGCACTGAAGCTTTCTTT,CASTGKGTEAFF
TRBV5-1,NA,NA,TRBJ2-1,TGCGCCAGCAGCTTTCCCCCCGACGGGACGATTGACAATGAGCAGTTCTTC,CASSFPPDGTIDNEQFF
TRBV12-3/TRBV12-4,NA,many,TRBJ1-5,TGTGCCAGCACCCATTTCGGGTTCTTGCAGCCCCAGCATTTT,CASTHFGFLQPQHF
TRBV29-1,NA,many,TRBJ2-7,TGCAGTGTTTCCTGGGGTTCCTACGAGCAGTACTTC,CSVSWGSYEQYF
TRBV29-1,TRBD2,many,TRBJ2-5,TGCAGCGTTGAAGATCTTGGCAGCGGGAGGTTCCAAGAGACCCAGTACTTC,CSVEDLGSGRFQETQYF
TRBV19,NA,many,TRBJ2-1,TGTGCCAGTACCCCAGCGGCTGATAGCTCCTACAATGAGCAGTTCTTC,CASTPAADSSYNEQFF
TRBV29-1,NA,many,TRBJ1-1,TGCAGCGTTGAAGATCGGGGGAGGACTGAAGCTTTCTTT,CSVEDRGRTEAFF
TRBV6-1,NA,many,TRBJ1-5,TGTGCCAGCAGTGGAGGGCCGAGCAATCAGCCCCAGCATTTT,CASSGGPSNQPQHF
TRBV5-4,NA,few,TRBJ2-2,TGTGCCAGCAGCCGGGACTTGTCCACCGGGGAGCTGTTTTTT,CASSRDLSTGELFF
TRBV12-3/TRBV12-4,TRBD1,many,TRBJ2-7,TGTGCCAGCAGTAGACAGGGAACTGACGAGCAGTACTTC,CASSRQGTDEQYF
TRBV7-6,TRBD1,many,TRBJ1-2,TGTGCCAGCAGCCGTCAACAGGGGGCCAACTATGGCTACACCTTC,CASSRQQGANYGYTF
TRBV28,NA,NA,TRBJ1-1,TGTGCCAGCAGTTGGTCCGAGACACTTATGAAAACTGAAGCTTTCTTT,CASSWSETLMKTEAFF
TRBV5-1,NA,many,TRBJ2-4,TGCGCCAGCAGCCCAGTCCTACCCGGGGACATTCAGTACTTC,CASSPVLPGDIQYF
TRBV28,TRBD1,NA,TRBJ2-7,TGTGCCTCTAAAGGGGGCCTCCCCCCCTACGAGCAGTACTTC,CASKGGLPPYEQYF
TRBV15,TRBD2,many,TRBJ2-1,TGTGCCACCTCCAGAGACTACGCGGGAGGGCCTGATGAGCAGTTCTTC,CATSRDYAGGPDEQFF
TRBV29-1,TRBD2,many,TRBJ2-1,TGCAGCGTTGCTTGGGGGGGGAATTACAATGAGCAGTTCTTC,CSVAWGGNYNEQFF
TRBV9,NA,many,TRBJ1-3,TGTGCCAGCAGCGTAGATGAGTACTACTCTGGAAACACCATATATTTT,CASSVDEYYSGNTIYF
TRBV20-1,NA,many,TRBJ2-1,TGCAGTGCTAGTTTGGCCTTCTACAATGAGCAGTTCTTC,CSASLAFYNEQFF
TRBV10-2,TRBD2,many,TRBJ2-2,TGCGCCAGCTCAGGGACTAGCGGGTACACCGGGGAGCTGTTTTTT,CASSGTSGYTGELFF
TRBV5-1,TRBD2,many,TRBJ2-5,TGCGCCAGCAGCGGATGGGCGGGGGGAGAGACCCAGTACTTC,CASSGWAGGETQYF
TRBV7-2,NA,many,TRBJ2-1,TGTGCCAGCAGCAGAAACCCTAGGGAATACCCCTACAATGAGCAGTTCTTC,CASSRNPREYPYNEQFF
TRBV12-3/TRBV12-4,NA,NA,TRBJ1-2,TGTGCCAGCAGTTTAGGGGCCCTTCCGGACTATGGCTACACCTTC,CASSLGALPDYGYTF